These 10 T cell receptor beta chains share one sample of origin, sequenced in a study of neurological immune-mediated disorders. MiXCR, applied by TCRdb to the 5' RACE reads, yields one record per CDR3 protein. The data hold tens of thousands of distinct CDR3 sequences, with 4% observed a single time. Sequences were obtained from CD4+ T cells from blood. These receptors were collected from a woman aged 35 to 49 with multiple sclerosis.

Comment on this clonotype: One end of the junction does not line up with germline, which may come from a read error. The chain recombines TRBV10-3 with TRBJ2-3, with D possibly matching TRBD2 (6 bases). The CDR3 runs 13 residues. Looked up from germline, CDR1 is ENHRY and CDR2 is SYGVKD. DNA of the CDR3: TGTGCCATCAAGGGAACTAGCAGAGATACGCAGTATTTT. Protein: CAIKGTSRDTQYF.

This clonotype was seen ten or more times. The rearrangement links TRBV7-6 to TRBJ2-3, with 7 bases that match TRBD2. Germline V CDR1 and CDR2: SGHVS, FNYEAQ. With V trimmed by 0 bases and J by 3 bases, 0 bases remained unmatched. The CDR3 extends over 14 amino acids. The CDR3 coding sequence is TGTGCCAGCAGCTTAGCGGGGGGGACAGATACGCAGTATTTT. Translated: CASSLAGGTDTQYF. Full variable domain (rest looked up from reference TRBV7-6 and TRBJ2-3): GAGVSQSPRYKVTKRGQDVALRCDPISGHVSLYWYRQALGQGPEFLTYFNYEAQQDKSGLPNDRFSAERPEGSISTLTIQRTEQRDSAMYRCASSLAGGTDTQYFGPGTRLTVL.

This clonotype was observed at least ten times. The chain combines TRBV6-2 or TRBV6-3 with TRBJ2-1; the match to TRBD2 covers 10 bases. Germline V gene sequence: CDR1 MNHEY, CDR2 SVGEGT. The CDR3 runs to 13 residues. V dropped 5 bases and J dropped 6; count of bases not matched to a gene: 1. CDR3 nucleotides: TGTGCCAGCAGTGCTAGCGGGGGCAATGAGCAGTTCTTC. It specifies CASSASGGNEQFF.

Many counts were recorded for this clonotype. The genes are TRBV10-2 and TRBJ1-5; D possibly corresponds to TRBD1 (6 bases). Per germline, CDR1 WSHSY and CDR2 SAAADI. This CDR3 comprises 14 residues. V lost 3 bases and J lost 7, with 13 bases in between. Here the CDR3 DNA reads TGCGCCAGCAGTGATGTTGGGGGCGGGCAGCCCCAGCATTTT. Its translation is CASSDVGGGQPQHF.

This clonotype appeared many times. The CDR3 coding sequence is TGTGCCAGCAGCCCAACTTCCTCCCGCTCAGATACGCAGTATTTT. This gives the protein CASSPTSSRSDTQYF. The chain recombines TRBV11-2 with TRBJ2-3, with unresolved D. CDR1 SGHAT and CDR2 FQNNGV come from the germline V gene. V lost 5 bases to trimming and J lost 4 bases, with 16 bases between them. The CDR3 contains 15 residues. Full variable domain (missing parts from reference TRBV11-2 and TRBJ2-3): EAGVAQSPRYKIIEKRQSVAFWCNPISGHATLYWYQQILGQGPKLLIQFQNNGVVDDSQLPKDRFSAERLKGVDSTLKIQPAKLEDSAVYLCASSPTSSRSDTQYFGPGTRLTVL.

This clonotype was counted many times. The gene calls are TRBV9 and TRBJ2-2; perhaps TRBD2 as D (6 bases). Trimming stripped 4 bases from V and 2 bases from J, with 9 bases between. This CDR3 spans 14 amino acids. Germline V gene lookup returns CDR1 SGDLS and CDR2 YYNGEE. The CDR3 sequence is CASSPSVNTGELFF. The CDR3 DNA reads TGTGCCAGCAGCCCTAGCGTAAACACCGGGGAGCTGTTTTTT.

This clonotype was counted many times. The chain has TRBV5-1 and TRBJ2-1; D is possibly TRBD1 or TRBD2 (5 bases each). This CDR3 has 14 residues. V was clipped by 2 bases and J by 7 bases, with 13 bases between them. CDR1 is SGHRS and CDR2 is YFSETQ in the germline V gene. CDR3 residues: CASSFSRWGNEQFF. CDR3 in DNA: TGCGCCAGCAGCTTTTCGCGCTGGGGGAATGAGCAGTTCTTC.

In its sample, this clonotype was seen a few times. This chain joins TRBV19 and TRBJ2-7; 9 bases line up with TRBD2. CDR1 is LNHDA and CDR2 is SQIVND in the germline V gene (reference sequence). The ends lost 3 bases at V and 3 bases at J; junction bases unmatched: 6. This CDR3 comprises 15 residues. CDR3 sequence (DNA): TGTGCCAGTAGTATCTTCGGGACTAGCCTCTACGAGCAGTACTTC. It translates to CASSIFGTSLYEQYF.

This clonotype has ten or more counts. This chain links TRBV20-1 with TRBJ1-1; the D gene is possibly TRBD1 (5 bases). CDR3 size: 16 residues. Germline-derived CDR1 and CDR2 are DFQATT and SNEGSKA (reference sequence). V lost 2 bases, J lost 1 base, and 17 bases lay in between. CDR3 bases: TGCAGTGCTAGAAAAAGTTATAGGGGCCGGAACACTGAAGCTTTCTTT. Protein product: CSARKSYRGRNTEAFF.

This clonotype was observed many times. The chain combines TRBV10-3 with TRBJ2-7; D gene unclear. V lost 6 bases to trimming and J lost 1 base, with 13 bases between them. Germline CDR1 reads ENHRY; CDR2 reads SYGVKD. The CDR3 covers 14 residues. CDR3 in DNA: TGTGCCATCAGCTCCCAAACTTCATCCTACGAGCAGTACTTC. Protein product: CAISSQTSSYEQYF.